This is a list of T cell receptor beta chains from one sample in a study of T cell responses to AZD1222 COVID-19 vaccine. TCRdb keeps only in-frame clones here, not all; method: immunoSEQ multiplex PCR. The sample lists 30,000 to 35,000 clones, more than 75% occurring once. The sequenced sample was peripheral blood, obtained 28 days after the second AZD1222 dose. Every receptor here comes from an adult who received the AZD1222 COVID-19 vaccine. The CDR3 runs from the conserved cysteine through the conserved F or W. Fields, in order: V gene, J gene, D gene, clone size, CDR3 DNA, CDR3 protein. The D gene is left open where the match is weak. Some rows mark clone size as missing; the rest say once, few, many or name a class of expanded clone.

V: TRBV11-2
J: TRBJ1-6
D: NA
size: NA
DNA: TGTGCCAGCAGCTTCGGGGAATGGGGGTCTTCACCCCTCCACTTT
CDR3: CASSFGEWGSSPLHF

V: TRBV19
J: TRBJ2-1
D: TRBD2
size: once
DNA: TGTGCCAGTAGGGCCGGGACTAGCGGGGGAGGGGAGCAGTTCTTC
CDR3: CASRAGTSGGGEQFF

V: TRBV19
J: TRBJ1-5
D: NA
size: NA
DNA: TGTGCCAGTATCCCGGGAGGCTTCGGTCAGCCCCAGCATTTT
CDR3: CASIPGGFGQPQHF

V: TRBV7-9
J: TRBJ1-4
D: TRBD1
size: NA
DNA: TGTGCCAGCAGCACACAGGGGGCGGTTAATGAAAAACTGTTTTTT
CDR3: CASSTQGAVNEKLFF

V: TRBV2
J: TRBJ2-3
D: TRBD2
size: NA
DNA: TGTGCCAGCAGTGCCCTAGCGGGACCCACAGATACGCAGTATTTT
CDR3: CASSALAGPTDTQYF

V: TRBV2
J: TRBJ1-6
D: NA
size: NA
DNA: TGTGCCAGCAGTGTTGAGCCCAGGGGCGTCAGTAATTCACCCCTCCACTTT
CDR3: CASSVEPRGVSNSPLHF

V: TRBV12-3/TRBV12-4
J: TRBJ1-2
D: NA
size: few
DNA: TGTGCCAGCAGTTTCATCATCAACTATGGCTACACCTTC
CDR3: CASSFIINYGYTF

V: TRBV25-1
J: TRBJ2-3
D: TRBD2
size: NA
DNA: TGTGCCAGCAGATTAGGGACTAGCGGGAGGGCAGATACGCAGTATTTT
CDR3: CASRLGTSGRADTQYF

V: TRBV15
J: TRBJ1-2
D: TRBD1
size: NA
DNA: TGTGCCACCAGCAGAGGGGGACAGGGGAACGAAAATGGCTACACCTTC
CDR3: CATSRGGQGNENGYTF

V: TRBV18
J: TRBJ2-3
D: NA
size: NA
DNA: TGTGCCAGCTCTCCATCCACCCACTTACGAACAAGCACAGATACGCAGTATTTT
CDR3: CASSPSTHLRTSTDTQYF

V: TRBV6-4
J: TRBJ2-6
D: NA
size: few
DNA: TGTGCCAGCAGTGAGGGCTCTGGGGCCAACGTCCTGACTTTC
CDR3: CASSEGSGANVLTF

V: TRBV30
J: TRBJ1-2
D: TRBD1
size: NA
DNA: TGTGCCTGGAGCTTCACAGGGGGCACTAACTATGGCTACACCTTC
CDR3: CAWSFTGGTNYGYTF

V: TRBV12-3/TRBV12-4
J: TRBJ1-2
D: NA
size: NA
DNA: TGTGCCAGCAGTTTTACAACTAACTATGGCTACACCTTC
CDR3: CASSFTTNYGYTF

V: TRBV5-4
J: TRBJ1-4
D: NA
size: few
DNA: TGTGCCAGCAGCTTGGACCAGGGTGGCGAAAAACTGTTTTTT
CDR3: CASSLDQGGEKLFF

V: TRBV21-1
J: TRBJ2-7
D: NA
size: NA
DNA: TGTGCCAGCAGCAAAGAAGCAGCTGAACAGTACTTC
CDR3: CASSKEAAEQYF

V: TRBV6-5
J: TRBJ1-5
D: NA
size: NA
DNA: TGTGCCAGCAGTTATAACGAGGAGCAGCCCCAGCATTTT
CDR3: CASSYNEEQPQHF

V: TRBV4-1
J: TRBJ1-5
D: NA
size: once
DNA: TGCGCCAGCAGCCCCGGCTGGAACAATCAGCCCCAGCATTTT
CDR3: CASSPGWNNQPQHF

V: TRBV5-1
J: TRBJ1-4
D: NA
size: few
DNA: TGCGCCAGCAGCTTGGGAACATACAGGGAAACACCAACAACTAATGAAAAACTGTTTTTT
CDR3: CASSLGTYRETPTTNEKLFF